These 2 T cell receptor beta chains share one sample of origin, sequenced in a study of blood T cell repertoires in COVID-19. Generated by immunoSEQ multiplex PCR, the TCRdb table keeps only in-frame clones and is missing some. This table has some 40,000 clones, about 83% appearing once. Sequences were obtained from peripheral blood. These receptors came from a woman aged 80 or over with acute or convalescent COVID-19.

The V and J genes are TRBV6-2 or TRBV6-3 and TRBJ2-1; weak D call: TRBD2 (6 bases). V was clipped by 6 bases and J by 4 bases, with 19 bases between them. CDR1 MNHEY and CDR2 SVGEGT come from the germline V gene. The CDR3 is 16 residues long. This CDR3 is CASSPRGGVFYNEQFF. CDR3 DNA sequence: TGTGCCAGCAGCCCCCGTGGCGGGGTTTTTTACAATGAGCAGTTCTTC.

This sequence joins TRBV6-5 and TRBJ1-3; D uncertain. There are 12 residues in the CDR3. Germline lookup yields CDR1 MNHEY and CDR2 SVGAGI. V was pared by 7 bases and J by 1 base, with 5 bases between. For the CDR3, the DNA is TGTGCCAGCATTTCTTCTGGAAACACCATATATTTT. Protein product: CASISSGNTIYF.